A selection of T cell receptor beta chains follows, all from one sample in a study of blood T cells in healthy people across ages. TCRdb re-derived calls from the 5' RACE reads in MiXCR, one entry per CDR3 protein. The table includes roughly 1,700,000 distinct CDR3 sequences, 28% detected once. Sequencing used blood. Receptors originate from a woman aged 30 to 39 in good health. Both conserved end residues are trimmed from each CDR3. The D gene is left open where the match is weak. Clone size, where shown, is once, few, many, or a class for clones that have expanded.

TRBJ2-7,TRBV15,NA,few,13,ATSGYEGTSHEQY
TRBJ1-1,TRBV6-5,NA,once,16,ASSYFPLPEARSTEAF
TRBJ1-5,TRBV7-2,TRBD1,NA,13,ASSPPGRQGQPQH
TRBJ1-2,TRBV16,TRBD1,NA,13,ASSPLSTGRDGYT
TRBJ2-3,TRBV5-1,NA,NA,13,ASSLGVAATDTQY
TRBJ1-5,TRBV20-1,TRBD1,NA,13,SARVPGQGNQPQH
TRBJ2-1,TRBV12-3/TRBV12-4,TRBD2,NA,11,AIRTSGSSEQF
TRBJ2-7,TRBV29-1,NA,many,8,SVVDYEQY
TRBJ2-7,TRBV2,TRBD2,few,13,ASRPLLAGTYEQY
TRBJ1-2,TRBV30,TRBD1,few,13,AWSAPRTGTGGYT
TRBJ1-2,TRBV30,TRBD1,few,11,AWSDRGPYGYT
TRBJ2-7,TRBV20-1,NA,many,11,SASGGLTYEQY
TRBJ2-7,TRBV5-5,NA,NA,12,ASSFQPEGSEQY
TRBJ2-4,TRBV11-2,NA,NA,15,ASSSFQGITTKNIQY
TRBJ2-1,TRBV5-1,NA,NA,9,ASSSDTQQF
TRBJ2-4,TRBV20-1,NA,NA,11,SAKTGGHNIQY
TRBJ1-1,TRBV4-1,NA,once,16,ASSQASSYGSENTEAF